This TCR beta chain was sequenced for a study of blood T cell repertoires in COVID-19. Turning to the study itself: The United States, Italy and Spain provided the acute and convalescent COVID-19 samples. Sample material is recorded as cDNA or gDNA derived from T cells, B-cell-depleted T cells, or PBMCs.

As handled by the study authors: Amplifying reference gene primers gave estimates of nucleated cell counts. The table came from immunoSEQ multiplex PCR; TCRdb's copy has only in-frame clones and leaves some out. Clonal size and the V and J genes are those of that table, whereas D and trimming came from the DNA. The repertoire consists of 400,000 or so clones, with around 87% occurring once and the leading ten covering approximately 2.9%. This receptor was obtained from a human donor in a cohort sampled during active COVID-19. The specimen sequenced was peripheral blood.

CDR3 DNA sequence: TGTGCCAGCAGCGTAGGAACAGGAAAAGTCTCTGGAAACACCATATATTTT. It translates to CASSVGTGKVSGNTIYF. This rearrangement joins TRBV9 to TRBJ1-3; TRBD1 is a possible D gene (5 bases). Trimming took 0 bases from V and 0 from J, leaving 13 bases between them. Germline CDR1 is SGDLS and CDR2 is YYNGEE. This CDR3 spans 17 amino acids.